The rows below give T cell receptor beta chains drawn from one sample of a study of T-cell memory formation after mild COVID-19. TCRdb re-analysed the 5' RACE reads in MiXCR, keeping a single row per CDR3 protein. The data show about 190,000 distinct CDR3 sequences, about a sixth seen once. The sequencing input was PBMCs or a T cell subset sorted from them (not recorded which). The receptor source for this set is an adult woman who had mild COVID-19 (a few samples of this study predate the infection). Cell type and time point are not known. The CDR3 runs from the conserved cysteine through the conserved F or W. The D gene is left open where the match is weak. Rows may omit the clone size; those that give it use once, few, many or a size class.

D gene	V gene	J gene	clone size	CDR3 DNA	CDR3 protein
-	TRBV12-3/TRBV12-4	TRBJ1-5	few	TGTGCCAGCACCCGGGGGGCGGGTGAAAGTCAGCCCCAGCATTTT	CASTRGAGESQPQHF
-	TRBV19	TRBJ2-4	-	TGTGCCAGTAGTATACTGACAGATGCCAAAAACATTCAGTACTTC	CASSILTDAKNIQYF
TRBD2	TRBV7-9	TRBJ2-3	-	TGTGCCAGCACCGTTAGCGGGCCAGATACGCAGTATTTT	CASTVSGPDTQYF
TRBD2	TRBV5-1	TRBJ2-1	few	TGCGCCAGCAGCTTGGGGGAGTTAGCGGGAGCTAAGAGCGATGAGCAGTTCTTC	CASSLGELAGAKSDEQFF
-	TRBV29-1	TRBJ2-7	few	TGCAGCGTTGAACAGAAGGGCTACGAGCAGTACTTC	CSVEQKGYEQYF
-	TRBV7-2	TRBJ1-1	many	TGTGCCAGCAGCTTAGGTGGGTTCACTGAAGCTTTCTTT	CASSLGGFTEAFF
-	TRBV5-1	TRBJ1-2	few	TGCGCCAGCAGCTACGCCCAGGGGAGCGGCTACACCTTC	CASSYAQGSGYTF
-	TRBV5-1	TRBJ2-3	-	TGCGCCAGCAGCTTGATGAATACGCAGTATTTT	CASSLMNTQYF
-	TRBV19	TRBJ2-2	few	TGTGCCAGTAGTATTAGGTCCGACACCGGGGAGCTGTTTTTT	CASSIRSDTGELFF
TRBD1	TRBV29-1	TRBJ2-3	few	TGCAGCGTCGACCACCGGGACAGGGGCCGAGATACGCAGTATTTT	CSVDHRDRGRDTQYF
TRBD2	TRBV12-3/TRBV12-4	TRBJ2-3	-	TGTGCCAGCAGTTTACTAGCGGGAGATACAGATACGCAGTATTTT	CASSLLAGDTDTQYF
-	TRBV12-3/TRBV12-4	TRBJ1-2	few	TGTGCCAGCAGTTTAGTCCACGAGGGAATGGATGGCTACACCTTC	CASSLVHEGMDGYTF
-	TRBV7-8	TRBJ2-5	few	TGTGCCAGCACATTAGTCGAGGGTGGAGGAACCCAGTACTTC	CASTLVEGGGTQYF
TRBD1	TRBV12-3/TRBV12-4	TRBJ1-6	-	TGTGCCAGCAGTAAGACAGGGGGGGGTTCACCCCTCCACTTT	CASSKTGGGSPLHF
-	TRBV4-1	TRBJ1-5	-	TGCGCCAGCAGCCAAGTTGCCGGGGTTGGTCAGCCCCAGCATTTT	CASSQVAGVGQPQHF
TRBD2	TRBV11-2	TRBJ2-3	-	TGTGCCAGCAGCAGACTAGCGGGAGGGGTAGATACGCAGTATTTT	CASSRLAGGVDTQYF
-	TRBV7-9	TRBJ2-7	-	TGTGCCAGCAGCTTAGGAGTGGGAGTTACGACCTACGAGCAGTACTTC	CASSLGVGVTTYEQYF
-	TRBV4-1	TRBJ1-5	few	TGCGCCAGCAGCCAAGTGCGAGGTAGGGAGGGCAATCAGCCCCAGCATTTT	CASSQVRGREGNQPQHF
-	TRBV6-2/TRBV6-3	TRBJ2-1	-	TGTGCCAGCAGTTACTCGACAGTTTTGAATGAGCAGTTCTTC	CASSYSTVLNEQFF
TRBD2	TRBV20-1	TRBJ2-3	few	TGCAGTGCTAGCCGCGGGGGGGTACTAGATACGCAGTATTTT	CSASRGGVLDTQYF
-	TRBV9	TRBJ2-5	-	TGTGCCAGCAGCGTAGCTAACAGTCAAGAGACCCAGTACTTC	CASSVANSQETQYF
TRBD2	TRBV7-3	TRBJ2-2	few	TGTGCCAGCAGCGTAGCGGGGACCGGGGAGCTGTTTTTT	CASSVAGTGELFF
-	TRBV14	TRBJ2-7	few	TGTGCCAGCACCCTCGGGGCGGGGCGGGACGAGCAGTACTTC	CASTLGAGRDEQYF
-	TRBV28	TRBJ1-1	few	TGTGCCAGCTTTCCCGGGGGCCCGGGCACTGAAGCTTTCTTT	CASFPGGPGTEAFF
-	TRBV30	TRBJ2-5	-	TGTGCCTGGACAGGGGAGGGGAGGCAAGAGACCCAGTACTTC	CAWTGEGRQETQYF
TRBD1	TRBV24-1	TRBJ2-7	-	TGTGCCACCAGTGACCCGAGACAGGGCTCCTACGAGCAGTACTTC	CATSDPRQGSYEQYF
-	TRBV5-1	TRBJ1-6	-	TGCGCCAGCAGACTATCGACAGGAAAGGATTCACCCCTCCACTTT	CASRLSTGKDSPLHF
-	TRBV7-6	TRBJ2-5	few	TGTGCCAGCAGCCTTACTAGCGGCCCCAGGGGGGAGACCCAGTACTTC	CASSLTSGPRGETQYF
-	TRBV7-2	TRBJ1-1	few	TGTGCCAGCAGCGACCAGGGTATGGGGAACACTGAAGCTTTCTTT	CASSDQGMGNTEAFF
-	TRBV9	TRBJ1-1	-	TGTGCCAGCAGCGCCATGGGGAACACTGAAGCTTTCTTT	CASSAMGNTEAFF
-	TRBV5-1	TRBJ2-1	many	TGCGCCAGCAGCCTTCAAGCGGGCTACTACAATGAGCAGTTCTTC	CASSLQAGYYNEQFF
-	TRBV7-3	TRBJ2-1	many	TGTGCCAGCAGCTTAATGGAGCTGTCCTCCTACAATGAGCAGTTCTTC	CASSLMELSSYNEQFF
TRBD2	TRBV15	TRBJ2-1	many	TGTGCCACCAGCAGAGACGCGGGGGGGCAGGAGCAGTTCTTC	CATSRDAGGQEQFF
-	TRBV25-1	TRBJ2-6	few	TGTGCCAGCAGTTCTCTTTCCTCTGGGGCCAACGTCCTGACTTTC	CASSSLSSGANVLTF
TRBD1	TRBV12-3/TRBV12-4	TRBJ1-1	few	TGTGCCAGCAGTTTTAAGGGGGCGCGGAACACTGAAGCTTTCTTT	CASSFKGARNTEAFF
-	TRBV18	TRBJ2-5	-	TGTGCCAGCTCACCTTGGACTGGGTACCAGCAAGAGACCCAGTACTTC	CASSPWTGYQQETQYF
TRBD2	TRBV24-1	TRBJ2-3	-	TGTGCCACCAGTGATTTGGGGACTAGCGGGCGGTCCACAGATACGCAGTATTTT	CATSDLGTSGRSTDTQYF
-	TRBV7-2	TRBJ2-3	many	TGTGCCAGCAGCCCCAAGGGCACAGATACGCAGTATTTT	CASSPKGTDTQYF
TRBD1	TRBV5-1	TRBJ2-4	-	TGCGCCAGCAGCCACGGACAGGGAGCCAAAAACATTCAGTACTTC	CASSHGQGAKNIQYF
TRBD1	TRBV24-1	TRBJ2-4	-	TGTGCCACTACGGCAGGGGGAATGGAACAGCACATTCAGTACTTC	CATTAGGMEQHIQYF
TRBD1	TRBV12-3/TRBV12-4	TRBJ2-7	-	TGTGCCAGCAGCCGGGGACAGGGCGAGCAGTACTTC	CASSRGQGEQYF
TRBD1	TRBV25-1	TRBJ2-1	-	TGTGCCAGCAGTGACCCCTTGGGGACAGAATTAGACAATGAGCAGTTCTTC	CASSDPLGTELDNEQFF